Below, 13 T cell receptor beta chains from the same sample are listed, as sequenced in a study of regulatory T cells in long-lasting Graves disease. Arm-PCR of CDR3 regions and iRepertoire HTBI primers were the basis on which TCR beta libraries were built. In TCRdb, the multiplex PCR reads were re-called with MiXCR into one record per CDR3 protein. The profile shows fewer than 350,000 distinct CDR3 sequences, under 20% of them singletons. The sample's time point: newly diagnosed GD, antithyroid drugs for less than 3 months. After RNA was extracted from PBMCs, the TCR library was made from it. The sequenced sample was peripheral blood mononuclear cells (PBMCs), obtained at new diagnosis, from a patient treated with antithyroid drugs. The receptors stem from a female donor with Graves disease.

The V call is TRBV2, the J call TRBJ2-3, with no clear D. Trimming removed 10 bases at V and 2 bases at J, with 13 bases between. Germline V CDR1 and CDR2: SNHLY, FYNNEI. The CDR3 loop spans 13 amino acids. The CDR3 loop reads CATQRPFTDTQYF. CDR3 bases: TGTGCCACCCAGAGGCCATTCACAGATACGCAGTATTTT. The variable domain in full, completed from reference TRBV2 and TRBJ2-3, reads EPEVTQTPSHQVTQMGQEVILRCVPISNHLYFYWYRQILGQKVEFLVSFYNNEISEKSEIFDDQFSVERPDGSNFTLKIRSTKLEDSAMYFCATQRPFTDTQYFGPGTRLTVL.

This clonotype was seen a few times. This chain joins TRBV11-3 and TRBJ2-5; D remains unclear. Trimming left V 3 bases short and J 2 bases short, with 4 bases between. The CDR3 has 12 amino acids. CDR1 is SGHNT and CDR2 is YENEEA in the germline V gene. The CDR3 region is CASSFEQETQYF. The CDR3, as DNA: TGTGCCAGCAGCTTCGAGCAAGAGACCCAGTACTTC.

About this clonotype itself: Since a much larger clone is just one base distant, this may be a read error. This chain uses TRBV4-1 with TRBJ1-4, with a weak D call TRBD1 (5 bases). Germline assignment: CDR1 MGHRA and CDR2 YSYEKL. The CDR3 is 15 residues long. The CDR3 here is CASRQDVGDGEKLFF. Written as DNA, the CDR3 is TGCGCCAGCCGCCAAGATGTGGGGGATGGCGAAAAACTGTTTTTT.

This chain uses TRBV30 with TRBJ2-1; TRBD1 is a possible D gene (6 bases). The end of the DNA fits TRBJ2-5 better, so the J call may be wrong. The CDR3 spans 17 residues. Germline CDR1 is GTSNPN and CDR2 is SVGIG (reference sequence). This CDR3 is CAWMGSEDSGPGETQYF. The CDR3 DNA reads TGTGCCTGGATGGGATCTGAGGACAGTGGGCCAGGAGAGACCCAGTACTTC.

This clonotype has just a few counts. A read error is likely here: a far larger clone is one base away. The rearrangement links TRBV5-5 to TRBJ2-1; 10 nucleotides line up with TRBD2. Germline V gene lookup returns CDR1 SGHKS and CDR2 YYEKEE (reference sequence). With 2 bases clipped from V and 6 bases from J, the junction kept 8 bases outside the gene matches. The CDR3 has 16 residues. The CDR3 here is CASSFLTSGDFNEQFF. The CDR3 coding sequence is TGTGCCAGCAGCTTCCTCACTAGCGGGGACTTCAATGAGCAGTTCTTC.

This clonotype occurred many times. This sequence joins TRBV11-2 and TRBJ2-1; possibly TRBD2 for D (6 bases). V was shortened by 5 bases and J by 7 bases, with 27 bases between the two germline ends. CDR3 length: 18 amino acids. CDR1 SGHAT and CDR2 FQNNGV come from the germline V gene. CDR3 sequence reads: CASSPLRGRLIYLNEQFF. The CDR3, as DNA: TGTGCCAGCAGCCCCCTGAGAGGGAGGTTAATTTATTTGAATGAGCAGTTCTTC. The complete variable domain, with remaining parts taken from reference TRBV11-2 and TRBJ2-1, reads EAGVAQSPRYKIIEKRQSVAFWCNPISGHATLYWYQQILGQGPKLLIQFQNNGVVDDSQLPKDRFSAERLKGVDSTLKIQPAKLEDSAVYLCASSPLRGRLIYLNEQFFGPGTRLTVL.

This clonotype has just one count. The V gene is TRBV12-3 or TRBV12-4, the J gene TRBJ1-6; D may be TRBD1 (5 bases). V lost 2 bases and J 6 bases, leaving 8 bases between the germline ends. CDR3 length equals 14 residues. CDR3 DNA: TGTGCCAGCAGTTTAATGGGGCGTAATTCACCCCTCCACTTT. Translating it yields CASSLMGRNSPLHF.

The chain carries TRBV24-1 and TRBJ2-3; 7 bases are a match to TRBD1. The junction had 3 bases not matched to a gene; V was cut back by 4 bases and J by 0 bases. This CDR3 has 15 amino acids. Looked up from germline, CDR1 is KGHDR and CDR2 is SFDVKD. The CDR3 DNA reads as TGTGCCACCAGTGACCGGACAGGAAGCACAGATACGCAGTATTTT. This gives the protein CATSDRTGSTDTQYF.

This clonotype was recorded many times. This rearrangement joins TRBV28 to TRBJ1-5; D is perhaps TRBD1 (6 bases). V dropped 4 bases and J dropped 6 bases, with 10 bases sitting between them. This CDR3 contains 13 residues. Germline assignment: CDR1 MDHEN and CDR2 SYDVKM. The chain's CDR3 is CASSSGVGQPQHF. CDR3 DNA sequence: TGTGCCAGCAGTTCAGGGGTCGGTCAGCCCCAGCATTTT.

This clonotype turned up a few times. The chain combines TRBV2 with TRBJ2-2; possibly TRBD1 for D (6 bases). The CDR3 has 14 residues. Trimming took 9 bases from V and 7 from J, leaving 18 bases between them. CDR1 is SNHLY and CDR2 is FYNNEI in the germline V gene. CDR3 protein: CASGRLEGVGELFF. CDR3 bases: TGTGCCAGTGGGCGACTTGAGGGGGTCGGGGAGCTGTTTTTT.

This clonotype was observed at least ten times. DNA for the CDR3: TGTGCCAGCAGTTGGACAGGGGACCTCAATCAGCCCCAGCATTTT. It encodes CASSWTGDLNQPQHF. The chain links TRBV6-5 to TRBJ1-5, with TRBD1 matching over 9 bases. The V segment lost 4 bases and the J segment 3 bases; nucleotides outside the gene matches: 4. CDR1 is MNHEY and CDR2 is SVGAGI in the germline V gene. This CDR3 is 15 amino acids long.

This clonotype was seen at least ten times. The chain carries TRBV27 and TRBJ2-5; D is unresolved. The germline CDR1 and CDR2 sequences are MNHEY and SMNVEV (reference sequence). The CDR3 sequence is 16 residues long. V was clipped by 2 bases and J by 6 bases, with 19 bases between them. This chain's CDR3 is CASSLRPPRCLKTQYF. CDR3 bases: TGTGCCAGCAGTTTACGACCCCCCCGGTGTTTGAAGACCCAGTACTTC.

This chain joins TRBV6-1 and TRBJ2-6; D remains unclear. Germline loops: CDR1 MNHNS, CDR2 SASEGT. Trimming pared 10 bases from V and 2 bases from J, leaving 12 bases between. The CDR3 sequence is 14 residues long. CDR3 bases: TGTGCCACATCACTTTCCCCTGGGGCCAACGTCCTGACTTTC. It specifies CATSLSPGANVLTF.